The sequence of this T cell receptor (beta chain) was determined in a study of monozygotic twins with inflammatory bowel disease. Findings and caveats of the study: The sharing of clonotypes with others was lower in IBD patients than in healthy twins, especially with disease activity. Differing T cell subtypes remained indistinguishable.

This CDR3 has 15 residues. Germline values: CDR1 SEHNR, CDR2 FQNEAQ (reference sequence). After re-calling the 5' RACE reads, TCRdb lists one entry per CDR3 protein, DNA absent. This sample's clone table lists about 450,000 distinct CDR3 sequences. As for this clonotype: Its antigen is currently unknown.

The chain joins TRBV7-9 to TRBJ2-7; TCRdb names TRBD2, which stays unverified in the absence of DNA. Sequences were obtained from blood. This TCR came from a human donor with ulcerative colitis or Crohn's disease, or a healthy co-twin of an affected twin (not recorded which). The CDR3: CASSLGGLAVYEQYF. Full variable domain (missing parts from reference TRBV7-9 and TRBJ2-7): DTGVSQNPRHKITKRGQNVTFRCDPISEHNRLYWYRQTLGQGPEFLTYFQNEAQLEKSRLLSDRFSAERPKGSFSTLEIQRTEQGDSAMYLCASSLGGLAVYEQYFGPGTRLTVT.